The clone carrying this T cell receptor (beta chain) occurred a few times. This sample is drawn from a study of T-cell memory formation after mild COVID-19. Employing constant-segment primers, 5'RACE generated TCR alpha and TCR beta cDNA libraries bearing sample barcodes and UMIs. Each CDR3 protein gets one entry after TCRdb re-called the 5' RACE reads with MiXCR. The sample shows 250,000 or so distinct CDR3 sequences, roughly a tenth of them seen only once. The CDR3 has 11 residues. V dropped 8 bases and J dropped 2 bases, with 5 bases sitting between them. Germline values: CDR1 MNHEY, CDR2 SVGAGI. This TCR was recovered from a man aged 18-30 years who had mild COVID-19 (a few samples of this study predate the infection). Cell type and time point are not known. The chain carries TRBV6-5 and TRBJ2-3; D gene ambiguous. The sequencing sample was made of PBMCs or a T cell subset sorted from them (not recorded which). CDR3: CASLHTDTQYF. For the CDR3, the DNA is TGTGCCAGCCTACACACAGATACGCAGTATTTT.